This T cell receptor beta chain is drawn from a study of cytomegalovirus exposure and HLA in healthy donors. Regarding the study as a whole: Prediction of most subjects' HLA-A and HLA-B alleles by TCR beta sequences was reportedly accurate. Follow-up analysis seemed to connect common viral pathogens with several of the most significant clusters identified.

CDR1 is SGHRS, CDR2 YFSETQ, per germline. Deletions cut 0 bases from V and 0 bases from J, with 7 bases between. The CDR3 totals 14 residues. Primers included in the PCR were 60 Vbeta and 13 Jbeta primers. The data were produced by immunoSEQ multiplex PCR, yet TCRdb's version contains in-frame clones alone and is incomplete. This sample has some 140,000 clones, with roughly 80% found just once. In the case of this clone: Its antigen is not identified.

The gene calls are TRBV5-1 and TRBJ2-7; D gene uncertain. This sequence was found in a man in his forties in good health and CMV-seronegative. What was sequenced was PBMCs. In nucleotides, the CDR3 is TGCGCCAGCAGCTTGGATGTCAGCTCCTACGAGCAGTACTTC. Translation gives CASSLDVSSYEQYF. The full variable domain, rest sourced from reference TRBV5-1 and TRBJ2-7, is KAGVTQTPRYLIKTRGQQVTLSCSPISGHRSVSWYQQTPGQGLQFLFEYFSETQRNKGNFPGRFSGRQFSNSRSEMNVSTLELGDSALYLCASSLDVSSYEQYFGPGTRLTVT.